This TCR beta chain was captured by sequencing in a study of identical twins. Whole-study findings and limits: Excess sharing between twins was weaker in beta out-of-frame sequences. Invariant MAIT and iNKT cells may have partly biased zero-insertion analyses.

A universal primer site was created by template switching, with the cDNA bearing unique molecular identifiers. TCRdb reanalysed the 5' RACE reads using MiXCR and keeps one entry per CDR3 protein. This table has about 200,000 distinct CDR3 sequences, approximately 10% appearing once. This CDR3 is 15 amino acids long. Trimming stripped 0 bases from V and 2 bases from J, with 10 bases between. The germline V gene has CDR1 ENHRY and CDR2 SYGVKD. This clonotype occurred many times. Its antigen remains unknown. All of the donors were Caucasians in good health. The TCR comes from a man aged 45-65 years in good health. Sequenced material: memory T cells sorted from blood. The V call is TRBV10-3, the J call TRBJ1-2; no clear D. CDR3 amino acids: CAISESLQTNYGYTF. Written as DNA, the CDR3 is TGTGCCATCAGTGAGTCGTTACAGACGAACTATGGCTACACCTTC.